This TCR beta chain was recorded in a study of OX40 agonist ivuxolimab in advanced cancers. Data came from immunoSEQ multiplex PCR; TCRdb stores just in-frame clones and leaves some out. The data contain tens of thousands of clones, 85% of them singletons. In germline, CDR1 is GTSNPN, CDR2 SVGIG (reference sequence). V lost 0 bases and J lost 0, with 15 bases in between. The CDR3 totals 18 residues. This sequence originates from an adult with an advanced solid tumor such as melanoma, head and neck, liver or kidney cancer. The chain is built from TRBV30 and TRBJ2-6, with a tentative D call TRBD1 (6 bases). Sequences were derived from CD4+ or CD8+ T cells sorted from blood, sampled in a trial of the OX40 agonist ivuxolimab. The CDR3: CAWSVFRQATSGANVLTF. The CDR3 DNA follows: TGTGCCTGGAGTGTTTTTCGACAGGCGACCTCTGGGGCCAACGTCCTGACTTTC.